The sequence of this TCR beta chain was determined in a study of cytomegalovirus exposure and HLA in healthy donors. Findings and limits, study-wide: The authors later found HLA-associated TCR beta chains more clonally expanded than equally common others.

The donors, nominally healthy at sampling, likely had unrecorded immune exposures. In regard to this clone: No antigen is known for it.

Primers included in the PCR were 60 Vbeta and 13 Jbeta primers. The data were produced by immunoSEQ multiplex PCR, yet TCRdb's version contains in-frame clones alone and is incomplete. The sample includes 150,000 or so clones, 60% to 80% seen only once; the top ten take about 0.91%. The ends were cut back, 3 bases at V and 6 bases at J, with 12 bases in the middle. The CDR3 sequence is 15 residues long. Germline CDR1 is MNHNS and CDR2 is SASEGT. Sequencing was done on a sample of PBMCs. The gene calls are TRBV6-1 and TRBJ1-6, with D unresolved. The receptor was derived from a woman between 45 and 60 years old in good health and CMV-seropositive. The CDR3 coding sequence is TGTGCCAGCAGTGAGAGGCAAAATGGTAATTCACCCCTCCACTTT. As protein: CASSERQNGNSPLHF.